The 5 T cell receptor beta chains presented below share a single source sample, sequenced in a study of T cell responses to AZD1222 COVID-19 vaccine (dated by TCRdb to the early 2020s). Per the publication, the time point label means: baseline before first vaccination. Libraries were constructed by the immunoSEQ multiplex PCR assay. TCRdb stores this immuneACCESS table with in-frame sequences only. Part of the clones is absent; in the studies checked, under half of the shortfall reflects unresolved V genes, and no reason is known for the rest. A total of over 100,000 clones appear in this sample, about 89% of them only once. Of the sample, over 6.5% falls within the top ten clones. Sequenced here: peripheral blood, sampled on day 0 of AZD1222 vaccination. All receptors come from an adult in good health.

Only one count was recorded for this clone. The chain links TRBV19 to TRBJ2-2, with no clear D. The V and J ends lost 7 bases and 3 bases respectively, with 15 bases between them. The CDR3 covers 15 residues. The germline V gene has CDR1 LNHDA and CDR2 SQIVND (reference sequence). CDR3 in amino acids: CASISMIGYTGELFF. DNA for the CDR3: TGTGCCAGTATTAGCATGATAGGGTACACCGGGGAGCTGTTTTTT.

The chain uses TRBV12-3 or TRBV12-4 and TRBJ1-2; no reliable D call. The V end lost 3 bases, the J end lost 7 bases, and 6 bases lay between the germline ends. This CDR3 comprises 11 residues. This chain's CDR3 is CASSFRAGYTF. The CDR3 bases are TGTGCCAGCAGTTTTAGGGCTGGCTACACCTTC.

This clone was detected only a few times. The V call is TRBV9, the J call TRBJ1-1; D unresolved. The CDR3 runs to 15 residues. Trimming took off 3 bases at V and 1 base at J, with 13 bases between the two ends. Germline CDR1 reads SGDLS; CDR2 reads YYNGEE. CDR3 coding DNA: TGTGCCAGCAGCGAGTTTAGCAGCTCGAACACTGAAGCTTTCTTT. Protein product: CASSEFSSSNTEAFF. Filled out from reference TRBV9 and TRBJ1-1, the complete variable domain reads DSGVTQTPKHLITATGQRVTLRCSPRSGDLSVYWYQQSLDQGLQFLIQYYNGEERAKGNILERFSAQQFPDLHSELNLSSLELGDSALYFCASSEFSSSNTEAFFGQGTRLTVV.

The CDR3 DNA reads as TGTGCCAGCAGTTTAGTGGGACAAATCTACAATGAGCAGTTCTTC. This translates into CASSLVGQIYNEQFF. The chain uses TRBV27 and TRBJ2-1; tentative D call: TRBD1 (6 bases). V was clipped by 2 bases and J by 3 bases, with 11 bases between them. The CDR3 sequence is 15 residues long. CDR1 and CDR2 from the germline V gene are MNHEY and SMNVEV (reference sequence).

This clone came up once. The chain links TRBV29-1 to TRBJ1-2; a weak D match, TRBD1 (6 bases). V was trimmed by 8 bases and J by 4 bases, leaving 20 bases between them. The germline V gene has CDR1 SQVTM and CDR2 ANQGSEA. The CDR3 has 14 residues. The CDR3 loop is CSSWGTQGGYGYTF. Written as DNA, the CDR3 is TGCAGCTCGTGGGGCACACAGGGCGGCTATGGCTACACCTTC.